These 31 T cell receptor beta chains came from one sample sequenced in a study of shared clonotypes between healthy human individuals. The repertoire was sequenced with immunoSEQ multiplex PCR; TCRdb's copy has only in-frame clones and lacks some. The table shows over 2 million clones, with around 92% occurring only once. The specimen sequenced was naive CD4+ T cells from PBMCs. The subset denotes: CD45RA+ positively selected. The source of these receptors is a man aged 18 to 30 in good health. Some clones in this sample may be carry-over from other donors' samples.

CDR3 protein: CASIYDRNTGELFF. The CDR3 nucleotides read TGTGCCAGCATCTACGACAGGAACACCGGGGAGCTGTTTTTT. V usage is TRBV2 and J usage is TRBJ2-2, with D maybe TRBD1 (5 bases). The germline gives CDR1 SNHLY, CDR2 FYNNEI. This CDR3 contains 14 residues. Trimming left V 7 bases short and J 1 base short, with 10 bases between.

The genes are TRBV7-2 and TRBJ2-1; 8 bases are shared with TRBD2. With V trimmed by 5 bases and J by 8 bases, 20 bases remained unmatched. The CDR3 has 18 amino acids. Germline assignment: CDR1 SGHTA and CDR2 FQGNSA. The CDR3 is CASSPHGGKREPRDEQFF. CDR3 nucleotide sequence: TGTGCCAGCAGCCCCCACGGGGGTAAGCGGGAGCCAAGGGATGAGCAGTTCTTC. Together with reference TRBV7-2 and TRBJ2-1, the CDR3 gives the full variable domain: GAGVSQSPSNKVTEKGKDVELRCDPISGHTALYWYRQSLGQGLEFLIYFQGNSAPDKSGLPSDRFSAERTGGSVSTLTIQRTQQEDSAVYLCASSPHGGKREPRDEQFFGPGTRLTVL.

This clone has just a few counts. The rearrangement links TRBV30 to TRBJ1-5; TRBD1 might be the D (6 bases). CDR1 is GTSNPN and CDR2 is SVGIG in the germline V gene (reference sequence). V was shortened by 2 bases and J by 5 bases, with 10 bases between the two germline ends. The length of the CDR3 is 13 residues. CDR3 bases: TGTGCCTGGAGTCCTAGGGGGTATCAGCCCCAGCATTTT. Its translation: CAWSPRGYQPQHF.

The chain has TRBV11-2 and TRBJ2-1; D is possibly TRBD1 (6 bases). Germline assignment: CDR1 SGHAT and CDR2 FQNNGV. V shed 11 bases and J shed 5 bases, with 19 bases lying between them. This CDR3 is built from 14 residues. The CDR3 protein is CALKGQGMNNEQFF. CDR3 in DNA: TGTGCCCTAAAGGGGCAGGGGATGAACAATGAGCAGTTCTTC.

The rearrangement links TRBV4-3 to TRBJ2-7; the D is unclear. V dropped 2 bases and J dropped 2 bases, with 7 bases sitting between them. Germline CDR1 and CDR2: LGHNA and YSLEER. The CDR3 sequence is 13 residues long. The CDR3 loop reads CASSQLPAYEQYF. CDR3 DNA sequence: TGCGCCAGCAGCCAATTACCAGCCTACGAGCAGTACTTC.

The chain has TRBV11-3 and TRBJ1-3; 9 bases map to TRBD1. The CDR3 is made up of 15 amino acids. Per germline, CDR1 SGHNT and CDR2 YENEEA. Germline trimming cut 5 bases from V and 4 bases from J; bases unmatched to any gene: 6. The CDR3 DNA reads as TGTGCCAGCAGCGCAGGGACAGGGCAAGGAAACACCATATATTTT. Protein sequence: CASSAGTGQGNTIYF.

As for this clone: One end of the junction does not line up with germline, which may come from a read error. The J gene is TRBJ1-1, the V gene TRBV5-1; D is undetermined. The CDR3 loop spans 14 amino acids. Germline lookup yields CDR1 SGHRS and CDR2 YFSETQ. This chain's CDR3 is CASSMTVEKSEAFF. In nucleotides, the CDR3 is TGCGCCAGCAGCATGACGGTGGAGAAGTCTGAAGCCTTCTTT. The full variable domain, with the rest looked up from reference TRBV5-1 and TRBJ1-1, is KAGVTQTPRYLIKTRGQQVTLSCSPISGHRSVSWYQQTPGQGLQFLFEYFSETQRNKGNFPGRFSGRQFSNSRSEMNVSTLELGDSALYLCASSMTVEKSEAFFGQGTRLTVV.

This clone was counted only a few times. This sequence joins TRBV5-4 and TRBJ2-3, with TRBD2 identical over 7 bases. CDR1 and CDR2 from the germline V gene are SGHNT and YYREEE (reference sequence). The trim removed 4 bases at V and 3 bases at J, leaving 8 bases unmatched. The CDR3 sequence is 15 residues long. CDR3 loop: CASSPQGGRTDTQYF. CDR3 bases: TGTGCCAGCAGCCCGCAGGGCGGGAGAACAGATACGCAGTATTTT.

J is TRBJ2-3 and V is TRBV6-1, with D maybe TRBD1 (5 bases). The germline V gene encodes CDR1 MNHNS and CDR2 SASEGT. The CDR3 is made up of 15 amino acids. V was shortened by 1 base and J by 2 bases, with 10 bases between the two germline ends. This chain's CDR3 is CASSEEGAYTDTQYF. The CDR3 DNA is TGTGCCAGCAGTGAAGAAGGGGCCTACACAGATACGCAGTATTTT.

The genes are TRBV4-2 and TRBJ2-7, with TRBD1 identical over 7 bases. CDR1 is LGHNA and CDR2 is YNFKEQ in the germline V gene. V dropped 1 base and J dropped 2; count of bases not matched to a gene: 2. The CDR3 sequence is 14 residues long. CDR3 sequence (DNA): TGTGCCAGCAGCCAAGCAACAGGGGCCTACGAGCAGTACTTC. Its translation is CASSQATGAYEQYF.

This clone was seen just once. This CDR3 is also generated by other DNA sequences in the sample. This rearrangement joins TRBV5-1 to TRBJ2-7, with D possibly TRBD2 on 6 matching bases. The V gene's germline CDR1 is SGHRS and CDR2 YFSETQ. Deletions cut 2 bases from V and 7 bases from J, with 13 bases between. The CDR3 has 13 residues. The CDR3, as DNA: TGCGCCAGCAGCTTAGGAGGGGCAGGTGAGCAGTACTTC. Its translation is CASSLGGAGEQYF.

CDR3 sequence reads: CASSLDTTDYIGELFF. The CDR3 bases are TGCGCCAGCAGCTTGGATACTACGGATTACATCGGGGAGCTGTTTTTT. V gene TRBV5-1 combines with J gene TRBJ2-2; the D is unclear. V gave up 0 bases and J gave up 7 bases, with 16 bases separating them. Looked up from germline, CDR1 is SGHRS and CDR2 is YFSETQ. The CDR3 is 16 residues long.

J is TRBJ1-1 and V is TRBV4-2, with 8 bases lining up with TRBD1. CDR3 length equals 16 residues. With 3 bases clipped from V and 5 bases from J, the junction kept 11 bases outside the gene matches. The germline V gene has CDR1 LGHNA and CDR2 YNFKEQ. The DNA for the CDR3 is TGTGCCAGCAGCCAGGAAACCAGGACAGGGCGGACTGAAGCTTTCTTT. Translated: CASSQETRTGRTEAFF.

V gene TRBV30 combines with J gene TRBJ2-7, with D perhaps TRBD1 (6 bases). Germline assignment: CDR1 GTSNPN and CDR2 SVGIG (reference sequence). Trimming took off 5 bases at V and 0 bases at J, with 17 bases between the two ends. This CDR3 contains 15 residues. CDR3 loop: CAWGPMGARSYEQYF. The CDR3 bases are TGTGCCTGGGGCCCCATGGGGGCTCGCTCCTACGAGCAGTACTTC.

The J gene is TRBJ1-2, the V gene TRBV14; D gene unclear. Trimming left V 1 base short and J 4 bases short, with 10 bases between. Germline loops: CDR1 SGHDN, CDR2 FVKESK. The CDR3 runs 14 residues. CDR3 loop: CASSQVAGGYGYTF. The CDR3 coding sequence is TGTGCCAGCAGCCAAGTGGCAGGAGGCTATGGCTACACCTTC.

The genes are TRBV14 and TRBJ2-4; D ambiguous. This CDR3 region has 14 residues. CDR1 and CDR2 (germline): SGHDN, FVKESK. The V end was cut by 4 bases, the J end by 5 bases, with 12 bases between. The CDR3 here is CASSLAGVENIQYF. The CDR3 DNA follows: TGTGCCAGCAGCCTTGCCGGTGTCGAAAACATTCAGTACTTC.

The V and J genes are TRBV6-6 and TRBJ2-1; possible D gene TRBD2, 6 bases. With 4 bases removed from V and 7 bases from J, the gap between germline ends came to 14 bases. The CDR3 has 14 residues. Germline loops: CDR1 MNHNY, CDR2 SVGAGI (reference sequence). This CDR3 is CASSFSGVRNEQFF. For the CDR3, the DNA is TGTGCCAGCAGTTTTTCGGGAGTCCGTAATGAGCAGTTCTTC.

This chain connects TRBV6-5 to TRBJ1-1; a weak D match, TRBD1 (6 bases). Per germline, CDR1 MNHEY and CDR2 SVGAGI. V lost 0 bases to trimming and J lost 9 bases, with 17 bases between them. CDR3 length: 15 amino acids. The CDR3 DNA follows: TGTGCCAGCAGTTACTCGGGGTTAGGGGGGGCAAAAGCTTTCTTT. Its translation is CASSYSGLGGAKAFF.

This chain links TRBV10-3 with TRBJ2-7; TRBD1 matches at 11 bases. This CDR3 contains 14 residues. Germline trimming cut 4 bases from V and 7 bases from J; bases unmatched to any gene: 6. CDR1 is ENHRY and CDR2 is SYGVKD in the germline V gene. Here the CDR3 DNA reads TGTGCCATCAGTGCCGGACAGGGGGCGGGAGAGCAGTACTTC. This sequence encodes CAISAGQGAGEQYF.

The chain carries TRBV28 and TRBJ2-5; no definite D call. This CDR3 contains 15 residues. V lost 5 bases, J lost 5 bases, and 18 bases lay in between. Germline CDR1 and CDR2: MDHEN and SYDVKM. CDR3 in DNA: TGTGCCAGCAGTAGAATGGCGAACCGGCGGGAGACCCAGTACTTC. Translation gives CASSRMANRRETQYF.

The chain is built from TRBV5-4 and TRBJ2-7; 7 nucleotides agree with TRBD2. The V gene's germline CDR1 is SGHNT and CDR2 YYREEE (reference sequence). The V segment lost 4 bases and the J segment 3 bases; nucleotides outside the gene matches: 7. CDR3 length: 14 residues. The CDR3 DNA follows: TGTGCCAGCAGCCCCTTGGGGGGGAACTACGAGCAGTACTTC. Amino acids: CASSPLGGNYEQYF.

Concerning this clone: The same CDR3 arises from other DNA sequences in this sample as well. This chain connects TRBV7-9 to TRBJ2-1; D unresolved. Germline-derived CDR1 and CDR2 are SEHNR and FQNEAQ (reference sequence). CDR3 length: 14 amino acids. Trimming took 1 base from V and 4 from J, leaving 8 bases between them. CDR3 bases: TGTGCCAGCAGCTTAGACAGATCGTACAATGAGCAGTTCTTC. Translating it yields CASSLDRSYNEQFF. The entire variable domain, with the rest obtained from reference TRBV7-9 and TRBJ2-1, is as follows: DTGVSQNPRHKITKRGQNVTFRCDPISEHNRLYWYRQTLGQGPEFLTYFQNEAQLEKSRLLSDRFSAERPKGSFSTLEIQRTEQGDSAMYLCASSLDRSYNEQFFGPGTRLTVL.

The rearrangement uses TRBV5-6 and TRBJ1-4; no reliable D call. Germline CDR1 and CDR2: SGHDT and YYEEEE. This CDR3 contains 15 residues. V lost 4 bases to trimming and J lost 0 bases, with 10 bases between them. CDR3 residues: CASSQGLATNEKLFF. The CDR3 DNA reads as TGTGCCAGCAGCCAAGGACTTGCAACTAATGAAAAACTGTTTTTT.

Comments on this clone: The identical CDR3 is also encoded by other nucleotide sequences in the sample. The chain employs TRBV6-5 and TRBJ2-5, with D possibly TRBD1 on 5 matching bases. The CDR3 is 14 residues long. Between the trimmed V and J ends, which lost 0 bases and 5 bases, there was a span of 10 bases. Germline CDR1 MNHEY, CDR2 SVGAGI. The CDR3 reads CASSYSGRVETQYF. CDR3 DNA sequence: TGTGCCAGCAGTTACTCGGGCAGGGTGGAGACCCAGTACTTC.

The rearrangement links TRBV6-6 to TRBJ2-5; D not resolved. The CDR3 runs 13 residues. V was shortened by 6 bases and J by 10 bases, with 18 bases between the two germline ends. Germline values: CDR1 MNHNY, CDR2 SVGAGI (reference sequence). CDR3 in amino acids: CASSPPAGPYQYF. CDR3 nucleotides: TGTGCCAGCAGCCCGCCGGCAGGCCCATACCAGTACTTC.

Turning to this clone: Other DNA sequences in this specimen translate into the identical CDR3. The CDR3, as DNA: TGTGCCAGCAGCGTAAGCGGGAGCTCCTACAATGAGCAGTTCTTC. Its protein product is CASSVSGSSYNEQFF. V usage is TRBV9 and J usage is TRBJ2-1, with 8 bases aligning to TRBD2. The germline V gene encodes CDR1 SGDLS and CDR2 YYNGEE. This CDR3 is built from 15 residues. V lost 1 base and J lost 0; bases outside the gene matches: 0.

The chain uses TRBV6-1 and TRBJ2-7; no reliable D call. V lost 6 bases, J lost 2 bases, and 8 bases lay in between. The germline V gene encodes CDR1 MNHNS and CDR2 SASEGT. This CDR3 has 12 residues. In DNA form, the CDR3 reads TGTGCCAGCAGGCATATTGCCTACGAGCAGTACTTC. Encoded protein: CASRHIAYEQYF.

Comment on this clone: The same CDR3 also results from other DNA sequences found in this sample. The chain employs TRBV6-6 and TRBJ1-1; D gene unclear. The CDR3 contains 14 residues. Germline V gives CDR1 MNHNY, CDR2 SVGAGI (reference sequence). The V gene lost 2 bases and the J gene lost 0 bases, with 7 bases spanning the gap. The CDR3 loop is CASSYRQLNTEAFF. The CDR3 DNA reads TGTGCCAGCAGTTACAGGCAGTTGAACACTGAAGCTTTCTTT.

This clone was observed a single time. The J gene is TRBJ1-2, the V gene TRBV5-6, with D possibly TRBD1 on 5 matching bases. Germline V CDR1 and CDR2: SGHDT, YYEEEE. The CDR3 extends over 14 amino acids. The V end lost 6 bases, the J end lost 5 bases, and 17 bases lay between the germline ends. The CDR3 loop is CASTRERQPYGYTF. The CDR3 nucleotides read TGTGCCAGCACGCGTGAGCGACAGCCTTATGGCTACACCTTC.

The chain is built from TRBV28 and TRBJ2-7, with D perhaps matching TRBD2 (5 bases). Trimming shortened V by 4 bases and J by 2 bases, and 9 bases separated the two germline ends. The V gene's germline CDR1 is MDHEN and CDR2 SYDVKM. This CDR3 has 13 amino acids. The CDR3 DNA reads TGTGCCAGCAGTTGGCGGGTTACCTACGAGCAGTACTTC. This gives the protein CASSWRVTYEQYF.

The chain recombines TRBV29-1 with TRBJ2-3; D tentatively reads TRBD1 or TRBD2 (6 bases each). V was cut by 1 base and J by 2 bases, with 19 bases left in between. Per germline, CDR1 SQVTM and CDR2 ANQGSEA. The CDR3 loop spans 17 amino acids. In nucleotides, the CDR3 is TGCAGCGTTGAAGGGGGGGCTCATAGCCCCGTCACAGATACGCAGTATTTT. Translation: CSVEGGAHSPVTDTQYF.